The T cell receptor (beta chain) under discussion was sequenced for a study of control samples from healthy donors and cancer patients. CDR1 is MGHRA and CDR2 is YSYEKL in the germline V gene. The CDR3 is made up of 14 amino acids. The V end lost 3 bases, the J end lost 2 bases, and 10 bases lay between the germline ends. This clone was seen once. Sequenced by immunoSEQ multiplex PCR; TCRdb stores in-frame clones only, minus some. This sample has roughly 130,000 clones; around 93% occur once, and the top ten carry just over 8.5%. The chain uses TRBV4-1 and TRBJ2-5, with D perhaps matching TRBD2 (5 bases). This receptor was obtained from a man between 18 and 35 years old in good health. The sample was blood. CDR3 region: CASSQLLGQETQYF. DNA for the CDR3: TGCGCCAGCAGCCAGCTACTAGGTCAAGAGACCCAGTACTTC.